What follows describes a single T cell receptor beta chain. Its antigen remains unknown. V gave up 2 bases and J gave up 4 bases; unmatched junction bases: 3. This CDR3 contains 15 residues. Germline CDR1 SGDLS, CDR2 YYNGEE. The data are from a study of TIL therapy for anti-PD-1-resistant metastatic lung cancer. Time point indicated: pre-treatment sample, taken before nivolumab and TIL therapy. Pleural nodules or supraclavicular lymph nodes made up most of the excised metastases sampled. Progressing patients received lymphodepletion, expanded TIL infusion and IL-2. The immunoSEQ assay was v3. The assay was immunoSEQ multiplex PCR, and TCRdb's table has in-frame clones only and misses some. The sample records 95,000 or so clones, roughly 65% being singletons. General study results and limits: Compared with baseline intratumoral T cells, expanded TIL cultures were more clonal and less diverse (about 6% vs 30%).

Sequences were derived from tumor tissue, sampled at baseline. This clonotype was sampled from a person aged 25-79 years with non-small cell lung cancer. The chain has TRBV9 and TRBJ2-2; 9 positions agree with TRBD1. This chain's CDR3 is CASSVGTGSTGELFF. In DNA, the CDR3 is TGTGCCAGCAGCGTCGGGACAGGGAGCACCGGGGAGCTGTTTTTT.